A selection of T cell receptor beta chains follows, all from one sample in a study of regulatory T cells in long-lasting Graves disease. TCRdb called the multiplex PCR reads again in MiXCR, with one record for every CDR3 protein. The sample includes some 430,000 distinct CDR3 sequences, around a fifth seen only once; the top ten take about 7%. The sample in question was peripheral blood mononuclear cells (PBMCs), obtained when the disease was refractory, from a patient treated with antithyroid drugs. These receptors came from a female donor with Graves disease. CDR3s include the opening cysteine and the closing phenylalanine or tryptophan. D genes are given only for firm matches. The listing skips clone size in some rows; elsewhere it reads once, few, many or a size class.

J gene | D gene | clone size | V gene | CDR3 protein | CDR3 DNA
TRBJ1-2 | TRBD1 | . | TRBV3-1 | CASSQARDRPSRYGYTF | TGTGCCAGCAGCCAAGCTCGGGACAGGCCGTCTCGCTATGGCTACACCTTC
TRBJ1-2 | . | many | TRBV28 | CASSPHLGTDSNYGYTF | TGTGCCAGCAGTCCGCATCTGGGGACGGATTCTAACTATGGCTACACCTTC
TRBJ1-1 | TRBD1 | many | TRBV7-2 | CASSLVRAGGGTEAFF | TGTGCCAGCAGCTTAGTCAGGGCAGGGGGCGGCACTGAAGCTTTCTTT
TRBJ2-3 | . | . | TRBV7-9 | CASSVEQGTDTQYF | TGTGCCAGCAGCGTAGAGCAGGGCACAGATACGCAGTATTTT
TRBJ1-3 | . | few | TRBV5-6 | CASSLLSGRDTIYF | TGTGCCAGCAGCTTGTTGTCCGGTCGGGACACCATATATTTT
TRBJ1-3 | . | . | TRBV7-2 | CASSPDTYSGNTIYF | TGTGCCAGCAGCCCAGACACCTACTCTGGAAACACCATATATTTT
TRBJ1-2 | . | few | TRBV27 | CASSRGPAYTNYGYTF | TGTGCCAGCAGCCGCGGACCGGCGTATACTAACTATGGCTACACCTTC
TRBJ2-7 | . | many | TRBV11-2 | CASSLRIGAADEQYF | TGTGCCAGCAGCTTAAGGATAGGGGCGGCGGACGAGCAGTACTTC
TRBJ1-2 | TRBD1 | many | TRBV29-1 | CSVEGTDYGYTF | TGCAGCGTTGAGGGGACAGACTATGGCTACACCTTC
TRBJ2-7 | . | many | TRBV2 | CASRRGEGSYEQYF | TGTGCCAGCAGGAGGGGAGAAGGATCCTACGAGCAGTACTTC
TRBJ1-1 | . | many | TRBV20-1 | CSASAPGQNTEAFF | TGCAGTGCTAGTGCCCCGGGACAGAACACTGAAGCTTTCTTT
TRBJ2-3 | . | once | TRBV20-1 | CSARVYRSTDTQYF | TGCAGTGCTAGAGTTTACAGGTCCACAGATACGCAGTATTTT
TRBJ2-2 | . | many | TRBV24-1 | CATGLSANTGELFF | TGTGCCACAGGGCTAAGCGCGAACACCGGGGAGCTGTTTTTT
TRBJ2-5 | . | . | TRBV7-3 | CARPIAGQETQYF | TGTGCCAGACCTATTGCGGGGCAAGAGACCCAGTACTTC
TRBJ1-1 | . | many | TRBV6-5 | CASSYSKGTEAFF | TGTGCCAGCAGTTACTCGAAGGGAACTGAAGCTTTCTTT
TRBJ2-7 | TRBD1 | few | TRBV30 | CAWDRGSSYEQYF | TGTGCCTGGGACAGGGGGTCATCCTACGAGCAGTACTTC
TRBJ1-5 | . | few | TRBV4-1 | CASSQVSDNQPQHF | TGCGCCAGCAGCCAAGTGAGTGACAATCAGCCCCAGCATTTT
TRBJ2-7 | TRBD2 | . | TRBV7-2 | CASSLRRGVDYEQYF | TGTGCCAGCAGCTTACGGCGGGGGGTCGACTACGAGCAGTACTTC
TRBJ1-2 | TRBD1 | many | TRBV28 | CASSLRGPNYGYTF | TGTGCCAGCAGTTTAAGGGGGCCTAACTATGGCTACACCTTC
TRBJ1-1 | TRBD1 | . | TRBV9 | CASSVGTVSEAFF | TGTGCCAGCAGCGTCGGGACAGTTTCTGAAGCTTTCTTT
TRBJ1-1 | TRBD1 | many | TRBV12-3/TRBV12-4 | CASSRVRDSLPRGGTEAFF | TGTGCCAGCAGTCGCGTCCGGGACAGTCTTCCTAGAGGTGGCACTGAAGCTTTCTTT
TRBJ2-5 | . | few | TRBV7-9 | CASSLGLGGETQYF | TGTGCCAGCAGCTTAGGGCTTGGGGGTGAGACCCAGTACTTC
TRBJ1-2 | TRBD1 | . | TRBV20-1 | CSANNRDREDGYTF | TGCAGTGCCAATAACCGGGACAGGGAGGATGGCTACACCTTC
TRBJ2-5 | TRBD2 | . | TRBV28 | CAIGRGGGVETQYF | TGTGCCATCGGACGCGGGGGAGGGGTAGAGACCCAGTACTTC
TRBJ2-5 | . | many | TRBV20-1 | CSARDGGTQYF | TGCAGTGCTAGAGATGGCGGGACCCAGTACTTC
TRBJ1-5 | . | many | TRBV28 | CASSFHSGDQPQHF | TGTGCCAGCAGTTTCCATTCAGGGGATCAGCCCCAGCATTTT
TRBJ1-1 | . | many | TRBV6-1 | CASRAFSTDFF | TGTGCCAGCAGAGCATTTTCGACAGATTTCTTT
TRBJ2-7 | . | few | TRBV6-1 | CASIWGGNPQLYEQYF | TGTGCCAGCATTTGGGGGGGCAATCCCCAGCTCTACGAGCAGTACTTC
TRBJ2-7 | . | . | TRBV11-2 | CASSLSKFYEQYF | TGTGCCAGCAGCTTATCAAAATTCTACGAGCAGTACTTC
TRBJ1-2 | . | . | TRBV13 | CASTHVRAGVYGYTF | TGTGCCAGCACCCATGTCAGGGCTGGAGTCTATGGCTACACCTTC
TRBJ1-1 | . | many | TRBV27 | CASSPFTVMNTEAFF | TGTGCCAGCAGCCCCTTCACAGTAATGAACACTGAAGCTTTCTTT
TRBJ1-5 | . | many | TRBV6-5 | CASSSGNRDQPQHF | TGTGCCAGCAGTTCCGGGAATCGAGATCAGCCCCAGCATTTT
TRBJ1-2 | TRBD1 | . | TRBV29-1 | CSVDRATGDYGYTF | TGCAGCGTTGATAGGGCTACAGGGGACTATGGCTACACCTTC
TRBJ1-1 | TRBD1 | . | TRBV7-6 | CASSLEAGQGGTEAFF | TGTGCCAGCAGCTTAGAAGCGGGACAGGGTGGCACTGAAGCTTTCTTT
TRBJ2-7 | TRBD1 | . | TRBV27 | CASSTTGVSYEQYF | TGTGCCAGCAGTACTACAGGGGTCTCCTACGAGCAGTACTTC
TRBJ1-2 | . | . | TRBV19 | CASSIDRGSYTF | TGTGCCAGTAGTATAGATCGGGGCAGCTACACCTTC
TRBJ2-7 | . | . | TRBV3-1 | CASSHPPRQGVIAYEQYF | TGTGCCAGCAGCCACCCACCGCGGCAGGGAGTAATCGCCTACGAGCAGTACTTC
TRBJ1-2 | . | many | TRBV29-1 | CSVENPSDYGYTF | TGCAGCGTTGAGAACCCGTCGGACTATGGCTACACCTTC
TRBJ2-2 | . | many | TRBV28 | CASSWGTNTGELFF | TGTGCCAGCAGCTGGGGGACAAACACCGGGGAGCTGTTTTTT
TRBJ1-2 | TRBD1 | many | TRBV6-5 | CASSLRSHGRGLGGYTF | TGTGCCAGCAGTTTACGATCTCATGGCAGGGGGCTCGGAGGCTACACCTTC
TRBJ2-7 | . | many | TRBV28 | CASCGPYEQYF | TGTGCCAGTTGTGGACCTTACGAGCAGTACTTC
TRBJ1-2 | . | . | TRBV4-1 | CASSQDLALANYGYTF | TGCGCCAGCAGCCAAGACCTCGCATTAGCTAACTATGGCTACACCTTC
TRBJ2-2 | . | many | TRBV28 | CASPSGVNGELFF | TGTGCCAGTCCCTCAGGGGTCAACGGGGAGCTGTTTTTT
TRBJ2-1 | TRBD2 | . | TRBV7-3 | CASSLSPTSGGEGEQFF | TGTGCCAGCAGCTTATCCCCGACTAGCGGGGGCGAAGGTGAGCAGTTCTTC
TRBJ2-5 | . | many | TRBV7-9 | CASSLRGTQETQYF | TGTGCCAGCAGCCTTCGGGGCACCCAGGAGACCCAGTACTTC
TRBJ2-7 | . | few | TRBV27 | CASSKEGGSDIHEQYF | TGTGCCAGCAGTAAGGAGGGGGGCTCTGACATCCACGAGCAGTACTTC
TRBJ2-7 | TRBD1 | many | TRBV28 | CASSFESGQGSLESAYEQYF | TGTGCCAGCAGTTTCGAGTCCGGACAGGGATCCCTTGAGAGCGCCTACGAGCAGTACTTC
TRBJ1-4 | . | . | TRBV5-1 | CASSGPGLPTNEKLFF | TGCGCCAGCAGCGGACCTGGGCTCCCAACTAATGAAAAACTGTTTTTT
TRBJ1-2 | . | . | TRBV19 | CASRIPDLPPYGYTF | TGTGCCAGTAGAATCCCGGATCTGCCACCCTATGGCTACACCTTC
TRBJ2-7 | . | . | TRBV27 | CASSPRFDWFLSSYEQYF | TGTGCCAGCAGCCCTCGCTTTGATTGGTTCCTTTCCTCCTACGAGCAGTACTTC
TRBJ2-2 | . | few | TRBV11-3 | CASSTQVIGELFF | TGTGCCAGCAGCACACAGGTTATCGGGGAGCTGTTTTTT
TRBJ1-4 | TRBD1 | many | TRBV29-1 | CSVMGQMNEKLFF | TGCAGCGTTATGGGACAGATGAATGAAAAACTGTTTTTT
TRBJ2-7 | . | few | TRBV19 | CASSIEGGEQYF | TGTGCCAGTAGTATTGAGGGGGGCGAGCAGTACTTC